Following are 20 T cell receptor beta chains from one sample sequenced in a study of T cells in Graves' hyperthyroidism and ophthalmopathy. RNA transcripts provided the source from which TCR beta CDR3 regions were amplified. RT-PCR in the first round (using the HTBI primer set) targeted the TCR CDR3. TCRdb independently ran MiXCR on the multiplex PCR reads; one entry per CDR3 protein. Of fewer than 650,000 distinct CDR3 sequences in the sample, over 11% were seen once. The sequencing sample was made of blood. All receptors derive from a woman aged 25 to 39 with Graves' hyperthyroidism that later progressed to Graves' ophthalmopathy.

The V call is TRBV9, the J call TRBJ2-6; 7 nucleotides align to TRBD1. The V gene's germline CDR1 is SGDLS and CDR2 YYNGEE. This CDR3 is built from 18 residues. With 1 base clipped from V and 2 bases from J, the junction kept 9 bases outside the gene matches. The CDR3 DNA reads TGTGCCAGCAGCGTAAGAGGGGGCTACCCGACTGGGGCCAACGTCCTGACTTTC. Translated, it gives CASSVRGGYPTGANVLTF. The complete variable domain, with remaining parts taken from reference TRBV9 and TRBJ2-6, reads DSGVTQTPKHLITATGQRVTLRCSPRSGDLSVYWYQQSLDQGLQFLIQYYNGEERAKGNILERFSAQQFPDLHSELNLSSLELGDSALYFCASSVRGGYPTGANVLTFGAGSRLTVL.

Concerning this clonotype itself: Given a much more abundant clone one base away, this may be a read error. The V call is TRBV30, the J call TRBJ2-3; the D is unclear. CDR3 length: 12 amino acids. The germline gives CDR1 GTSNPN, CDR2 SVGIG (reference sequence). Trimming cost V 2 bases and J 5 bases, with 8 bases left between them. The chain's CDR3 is CAWSILIDTQYF. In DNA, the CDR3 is TGTGCCTGGAGTATATTGATAGATACGCAGTATTTT.

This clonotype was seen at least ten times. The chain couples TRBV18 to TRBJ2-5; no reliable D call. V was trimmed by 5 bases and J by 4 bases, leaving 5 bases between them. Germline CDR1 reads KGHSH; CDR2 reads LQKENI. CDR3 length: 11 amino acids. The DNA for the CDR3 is TGTGCCAGCTCAACAAGAGAGACCCAGTACTTC. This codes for CASSTRETQYF.

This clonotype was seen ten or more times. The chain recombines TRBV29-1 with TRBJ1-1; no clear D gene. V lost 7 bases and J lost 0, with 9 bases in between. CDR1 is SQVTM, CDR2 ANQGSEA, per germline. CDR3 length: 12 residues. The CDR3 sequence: CSGRQLNTEAFF. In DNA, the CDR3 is TGCAGCGGCCGGCAGTTGAACACTGAAGCTTTCTTT.

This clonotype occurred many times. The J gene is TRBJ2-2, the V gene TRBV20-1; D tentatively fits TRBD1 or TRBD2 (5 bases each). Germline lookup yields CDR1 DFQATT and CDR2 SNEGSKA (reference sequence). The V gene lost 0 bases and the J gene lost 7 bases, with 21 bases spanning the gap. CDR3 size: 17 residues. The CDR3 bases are TGCAGTGCTAGAGATCCGAGAGGGCAGGGAAAGATCGGGGAGCTGTTTTTT. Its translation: CSARDPRGQGKIGELFF.

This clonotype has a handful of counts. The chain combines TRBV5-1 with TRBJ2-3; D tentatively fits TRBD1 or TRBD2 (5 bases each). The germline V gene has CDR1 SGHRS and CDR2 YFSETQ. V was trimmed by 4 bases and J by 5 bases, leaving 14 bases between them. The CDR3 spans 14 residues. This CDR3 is CASSPGGDGDTQYF. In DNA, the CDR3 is TGCGCCAGCAGCCCGGGTGGGGACGGAGATACGCAGTATTTT.

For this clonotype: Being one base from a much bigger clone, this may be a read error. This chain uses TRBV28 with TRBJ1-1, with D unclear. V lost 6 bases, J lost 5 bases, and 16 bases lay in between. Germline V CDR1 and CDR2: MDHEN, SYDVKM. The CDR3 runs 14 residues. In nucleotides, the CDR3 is TGTGCCAGCAGACTGGGAGAAAAGGTGACTGAAGCTTTCTTT. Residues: CASRLGEKVTEAFF.

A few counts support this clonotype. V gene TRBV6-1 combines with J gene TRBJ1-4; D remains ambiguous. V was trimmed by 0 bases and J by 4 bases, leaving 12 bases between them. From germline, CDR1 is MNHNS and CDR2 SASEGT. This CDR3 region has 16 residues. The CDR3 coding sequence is TGTGCCAGCAGTGAAGCGAGAACAGCATTTAATGAAAAACTGTTTTTT. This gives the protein CASSEARTAFNEKLFF.

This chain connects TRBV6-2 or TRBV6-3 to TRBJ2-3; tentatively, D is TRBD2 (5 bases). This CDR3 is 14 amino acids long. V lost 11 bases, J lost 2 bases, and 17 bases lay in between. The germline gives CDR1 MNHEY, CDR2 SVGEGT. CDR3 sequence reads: CAVSEDYFTDTQYF. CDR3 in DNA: TGTGCCGTGAGTGAAGACTATTTCACAGATACGCAGTATTTT.

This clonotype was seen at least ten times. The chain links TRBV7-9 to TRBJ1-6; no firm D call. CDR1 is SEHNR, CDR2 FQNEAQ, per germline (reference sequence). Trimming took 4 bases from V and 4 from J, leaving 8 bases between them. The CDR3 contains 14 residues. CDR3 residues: CASSYVEYNSPLHF. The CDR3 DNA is TGTGCCAGCAGCTATGTGGAGTATAATTCACCCCTCCACTTT.

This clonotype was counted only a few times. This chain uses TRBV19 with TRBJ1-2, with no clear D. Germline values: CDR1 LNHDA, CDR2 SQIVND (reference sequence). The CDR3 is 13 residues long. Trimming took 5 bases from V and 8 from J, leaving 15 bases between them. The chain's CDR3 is CASSERERGGYTF. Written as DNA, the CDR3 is TGTGCCAGTAGTGAACGGGAGCGTGGCGGCTACACCTTC.

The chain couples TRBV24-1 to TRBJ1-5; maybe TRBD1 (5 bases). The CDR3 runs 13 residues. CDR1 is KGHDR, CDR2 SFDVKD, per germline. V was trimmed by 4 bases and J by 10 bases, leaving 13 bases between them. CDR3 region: CATSDRALQPQHF. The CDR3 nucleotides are TGTGCCACCAGTGACAGGGCTCTCCAACCCCAGCATTTT.

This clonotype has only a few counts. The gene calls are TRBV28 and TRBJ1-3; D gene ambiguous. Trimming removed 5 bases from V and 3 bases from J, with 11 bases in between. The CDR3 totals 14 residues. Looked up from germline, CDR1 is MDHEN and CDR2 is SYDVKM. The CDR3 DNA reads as TGTGCCAGCAGTCCGCCTTTGATTGGAAACACCATATATTTT. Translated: CASSPPLIGNTIYF.

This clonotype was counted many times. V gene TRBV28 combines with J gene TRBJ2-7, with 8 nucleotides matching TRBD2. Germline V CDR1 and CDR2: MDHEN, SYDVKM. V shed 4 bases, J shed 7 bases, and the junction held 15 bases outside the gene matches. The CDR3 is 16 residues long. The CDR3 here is CASSSPAAGEKREQYF. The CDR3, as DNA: TGTGCCAGCAGTTCTCCTGCAGCGGGAGAAAAAAGGGAGCAGTACTTC. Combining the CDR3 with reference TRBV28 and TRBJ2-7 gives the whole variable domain DVKVTQSSRYLVKRTGEKVFLECVQDMDHENMFWYRQDPGLGLRLIYFSYDVKMKEKGDIPEGYSVSREKKERFSLILESASTNQTSMYLCASSSPAAGEKREQYFGPGTRLTVT.

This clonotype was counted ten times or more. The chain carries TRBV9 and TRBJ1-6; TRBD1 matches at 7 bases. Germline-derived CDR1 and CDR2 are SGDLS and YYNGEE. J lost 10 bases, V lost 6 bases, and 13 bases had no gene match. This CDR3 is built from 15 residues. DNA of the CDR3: TGTGCCAGCACCCTCTCTGGGACAGCGGGATCACCCCTCCACTTT. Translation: CASTLSGTAGSPLHF.

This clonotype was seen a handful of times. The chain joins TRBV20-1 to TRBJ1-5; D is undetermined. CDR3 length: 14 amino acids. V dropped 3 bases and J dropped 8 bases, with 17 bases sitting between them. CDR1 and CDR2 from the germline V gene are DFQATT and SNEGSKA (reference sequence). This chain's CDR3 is CSASSHSGSEPQHF. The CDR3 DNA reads TGCAGTGCTAGTTCTCACTCGGGTTCAGAGCCCCAGCATTTT.

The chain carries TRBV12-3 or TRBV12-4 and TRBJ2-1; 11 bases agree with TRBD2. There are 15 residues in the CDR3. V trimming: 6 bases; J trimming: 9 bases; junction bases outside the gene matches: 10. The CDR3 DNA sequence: TGTGCCAGCAGCCAGTCTAGCGGGAGGTACTTTGAGCAGTTCTTC. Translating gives CASSQSSGRYFEQFF.

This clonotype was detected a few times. For the CDR3, the DNA is TGTGCCACCAGTGACCGGTCTGGGGCCAACGTCCTGACTTTC. Protein product: CATSDRSGANVLTF. The V call is TRBV24-1, the J call TRBJ2-6; D not resolved. Trimming took off 4 bases at V and 1 base at J, with 4 bases between the two ends. Per germline, CDR1 KGHDR and CDR2 SFDVKD. The CDR3 consists of 14 residues.

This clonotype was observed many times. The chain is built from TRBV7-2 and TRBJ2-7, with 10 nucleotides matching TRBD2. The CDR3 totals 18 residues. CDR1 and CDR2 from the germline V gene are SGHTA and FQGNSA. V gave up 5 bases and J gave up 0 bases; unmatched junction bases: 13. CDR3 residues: CASSVYLAGVGSSYEQYF. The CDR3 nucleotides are TGTGCCAGCAGCGTATACCTAGCGGGAGTCGGGAGCTCCTACGAGCAGTACTTC.

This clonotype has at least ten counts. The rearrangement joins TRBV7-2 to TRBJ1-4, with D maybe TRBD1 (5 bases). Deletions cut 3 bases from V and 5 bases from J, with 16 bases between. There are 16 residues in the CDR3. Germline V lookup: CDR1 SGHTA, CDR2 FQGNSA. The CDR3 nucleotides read TGTGCCAGCAGCTTGGGAGGGACCCGTTTCAATGAAAAACTGTTTTTT. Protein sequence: CASSLGGTRFNEKLFF.